This T cell receptor (beta chain) is from a study of memory B cells and T cells in multiple sclerosis. CDR3 length: 14 amino acids. The germline gives CDR1 GTSNPN, CDR2 SVGIG (reference sequence). V was pared by 3 bases and J by 0 bases, with 6 bases between. To note about this clone: The antigen remains undetermined.

Separate sequencing covered autoproliferating (CFSE-dim) and non-proliferating (CFSE-high) T cells from stimulus-free culture. Fewer than 55 million CFSE-labeled PBMCs were cultured six to seven days unstimulated, then replicate wells were pooled. The assay was immunoSEQ multiplex PCR, and TCRdb's table has in-frame clones only and misses some. The sample lists over 35,000 clones; over 75% were seen once. This sequence was found in a human donor with multiple sclerosis. V is TRBV30 and J is TRBJ1-6; D uncertain. The sample comprised PBMCs from blood kept in culture. For the CDR3, the DNA is TGTGCCTGGAGGGGAGGCTCCTATAATTCACCCCTCCACTTT. It translates to CAWRGGSYNSPLHF.